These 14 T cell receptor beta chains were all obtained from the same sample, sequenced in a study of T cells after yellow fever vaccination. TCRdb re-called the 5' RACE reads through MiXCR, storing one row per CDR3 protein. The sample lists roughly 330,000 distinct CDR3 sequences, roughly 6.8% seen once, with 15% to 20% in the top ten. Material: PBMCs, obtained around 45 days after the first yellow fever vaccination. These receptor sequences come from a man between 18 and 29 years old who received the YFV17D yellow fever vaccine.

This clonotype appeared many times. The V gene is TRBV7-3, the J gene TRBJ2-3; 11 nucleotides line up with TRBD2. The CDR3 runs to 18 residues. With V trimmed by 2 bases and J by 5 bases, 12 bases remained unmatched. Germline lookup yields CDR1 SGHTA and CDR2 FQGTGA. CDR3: CASSLRLAGTYTGDTQYF. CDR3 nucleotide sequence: TGTGCCAGCAGCTTACGACTAGCGGGGACTTACACAGGAGATACGCAGTATTTT.

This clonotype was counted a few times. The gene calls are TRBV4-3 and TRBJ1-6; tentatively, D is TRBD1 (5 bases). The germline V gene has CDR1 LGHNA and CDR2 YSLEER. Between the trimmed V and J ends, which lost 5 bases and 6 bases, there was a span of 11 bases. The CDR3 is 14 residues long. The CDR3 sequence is CASSSRQGNSPLHF. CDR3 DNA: TGCGCCAGCAGCTCTCGGCAGGGTAATTCACCCCTCCACTTT.

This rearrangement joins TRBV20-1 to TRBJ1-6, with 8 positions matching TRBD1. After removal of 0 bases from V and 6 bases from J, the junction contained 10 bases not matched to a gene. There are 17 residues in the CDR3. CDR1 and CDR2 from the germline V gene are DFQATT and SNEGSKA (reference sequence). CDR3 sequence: CSARDLPGTGPNSPLHF. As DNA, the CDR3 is TGCAGTGCTAGAGACCTGCCCGGGACAGGACCTAATTCACCCCTCCACTTT.

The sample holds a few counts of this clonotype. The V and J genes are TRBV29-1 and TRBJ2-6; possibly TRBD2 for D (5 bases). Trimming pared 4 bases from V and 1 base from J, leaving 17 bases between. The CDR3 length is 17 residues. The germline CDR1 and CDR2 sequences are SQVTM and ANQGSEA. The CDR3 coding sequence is TGCAGCGTTGGGGCGGGTCCCCTGAGATCTGGGGCCAACGTCCTGACTTTC. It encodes CSVGAGPLRSGANVLTF. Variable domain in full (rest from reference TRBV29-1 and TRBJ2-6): SAVISQKPSRDICQRGTSLTIQCQVDSQVTMMFWYRQQPGQSLTLIATANQGSEATYESGFVIDKFPISRPNLTFSTLTVSNMSPEDSSIYLCSVGAGPLRSGANVLTFGAGSRLTVL.

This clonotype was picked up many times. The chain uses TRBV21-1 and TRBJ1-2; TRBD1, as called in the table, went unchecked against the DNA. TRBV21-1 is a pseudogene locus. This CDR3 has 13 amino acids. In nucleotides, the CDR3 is TGTGCCAGCCCGCCCGGCGGGACGGGTGGCTACACCTTC. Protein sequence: CASPPGGTGGYTF.

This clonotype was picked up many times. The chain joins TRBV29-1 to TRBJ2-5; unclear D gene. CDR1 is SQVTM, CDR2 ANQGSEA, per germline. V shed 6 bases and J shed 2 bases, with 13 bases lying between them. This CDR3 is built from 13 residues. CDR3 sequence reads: CSVVPQLQETQYF. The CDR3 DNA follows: TGCAGCGTCGTGCCTCAATTACAAGAGACCCAGTACTTC.

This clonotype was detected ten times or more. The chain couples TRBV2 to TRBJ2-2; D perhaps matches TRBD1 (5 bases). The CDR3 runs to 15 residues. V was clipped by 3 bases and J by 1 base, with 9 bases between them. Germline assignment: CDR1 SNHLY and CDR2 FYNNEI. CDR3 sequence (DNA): TGTGCCAGCAGTGAGCAGGGTGGGAACACCGGGGAGCTGTTTTTT. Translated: CASSEQGGNTGELFF.

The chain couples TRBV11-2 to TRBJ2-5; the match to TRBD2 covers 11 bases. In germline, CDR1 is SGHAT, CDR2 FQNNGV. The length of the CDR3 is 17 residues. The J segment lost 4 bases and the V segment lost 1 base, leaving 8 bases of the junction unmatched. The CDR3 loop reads CASSLGQTSGVGETQYF. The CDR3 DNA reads TGTGCCAGCAGCTTAGGTCAGACTAGCGGGGTGGGAGAGACCCAGTACTTC.

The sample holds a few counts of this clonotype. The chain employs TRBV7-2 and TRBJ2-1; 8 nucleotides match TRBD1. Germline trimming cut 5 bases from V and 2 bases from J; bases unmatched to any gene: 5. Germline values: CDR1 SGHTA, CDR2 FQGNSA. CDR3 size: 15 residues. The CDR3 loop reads CASSPDRGTYNEQFF. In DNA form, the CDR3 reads TGTGCCAGCAGCCCCGACAGGGGAACCTACAATGAGCAGTTCTTC.

In DNA form, the CDR3 reads TGTGCCAGCAGTTTTACGGGTTTCGGAGATGAAAAACTGTTTTTT. This gives the protein CASSFTGFGDEKLFF. This chain links TRBV12-3 or TRBV12-4 with TRBJ1-4; no definite D call. V was shortened by 3 bases and J by 6 bases, with 14 bases between the two germline ends. This CDR3 has 15 residues.

The CDR3, as DNA: TGTGCCAGCAGCCAGCCTGCGACAGATACGCAGTATTTT. It is translated as CASSQPATDTQYF. This chain uses TRBV28 with TRBJ2-3, with no clear D. The CDR3 has 13 amino acids. V was clipped by 6 bases and J by 3 bases, with 10 bases between them. Germline CDR1 MDHEN, CDR2 SYDVKM. The variable domain in full, with the rest retrieved from reference TRBV28 and TRBJ2-3, is DVKVTQSSRYLVKRTGEKVFLECVQDMDHENMFWYRQDPGLGLRLIYFSYDVKMKEKGDIPEGYSVSREKKERFSLILESASTNQTSMYLCASSQPATDTQYFGPGTRLTVL.

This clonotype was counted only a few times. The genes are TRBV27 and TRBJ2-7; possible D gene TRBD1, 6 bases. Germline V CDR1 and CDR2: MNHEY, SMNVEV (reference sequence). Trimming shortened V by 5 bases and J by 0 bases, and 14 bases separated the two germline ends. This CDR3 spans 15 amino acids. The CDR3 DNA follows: TGTGCCAGCAGTCCTAGAGGGACACGCTCCTACGAGCAGTACGTC. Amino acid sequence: CASSPRGTRSYEQYV.

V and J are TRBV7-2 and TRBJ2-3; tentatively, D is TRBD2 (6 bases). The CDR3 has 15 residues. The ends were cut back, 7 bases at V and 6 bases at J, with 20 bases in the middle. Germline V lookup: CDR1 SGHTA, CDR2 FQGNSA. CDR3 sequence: CASTSGRGGSDTQYF. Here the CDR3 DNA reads TGTGCCAGCACCTCCGGGCGGGGTGGGAGCGATACGCAGTATTTT.

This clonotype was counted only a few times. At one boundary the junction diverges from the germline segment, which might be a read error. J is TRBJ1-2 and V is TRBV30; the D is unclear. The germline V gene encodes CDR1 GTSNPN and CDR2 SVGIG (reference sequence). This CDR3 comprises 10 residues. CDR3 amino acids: CAWMGYGYTF. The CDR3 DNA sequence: TGTGCTTGGATGGGTTATGGCTACACCTTC.